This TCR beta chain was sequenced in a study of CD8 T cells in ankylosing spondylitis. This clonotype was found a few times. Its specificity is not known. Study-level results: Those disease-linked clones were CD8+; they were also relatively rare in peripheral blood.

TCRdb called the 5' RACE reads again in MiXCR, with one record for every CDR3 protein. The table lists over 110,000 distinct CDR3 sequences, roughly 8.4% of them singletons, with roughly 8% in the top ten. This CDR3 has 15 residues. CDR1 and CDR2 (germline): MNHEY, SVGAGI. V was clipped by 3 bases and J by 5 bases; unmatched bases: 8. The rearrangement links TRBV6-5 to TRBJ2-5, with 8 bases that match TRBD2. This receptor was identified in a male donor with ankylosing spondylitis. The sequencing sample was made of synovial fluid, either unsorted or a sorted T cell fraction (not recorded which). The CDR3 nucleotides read TGTGCCAGCAGTTATCGTCTAGCGGGTGACGAGACCCAGTACTTC. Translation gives CASSYRLAGDETQYF.